These T cell receptor beta chains were read from a single sample in a study of vaccination effects on CD4 cells after COVID-19. These receptors have no known antigen. TCRdb's copy holds only in-frame clones and misses some; the assay was immunoSEQ multiplex PCR. The repertoire includes 55,000 to 70,000 clones, around three quarters of them detected once, and about 0.86% sits in the top ten. Specimen: CD4+ T cells from PBMCs cultured with HCoV-OC43 spike peptides, collected after COVID-19 vaccination. These receptors originate from a human donor who received a COVID-19 vaccine. The conserved cysteine and the conserved F or W are not part of the CDR3 here. Each record gives: V gene, J gene, CDR3 protein.

V gene: TRBV19; J gene: TRBJ1-3; CDR3 protein: ASSIRHRQDGNTIY
V gene: TRBV9; J gene: TRBJ2-3; CDR3 protein: ASSPHFSPWDTQY
V gene: TRBV18; J gene: TRBJ2-1; CDR3 protein: ASSPPGPAGGNEQF
V gene: TRBV14; J gene: TRBJ1-1; CDR3 protein: ASSQRQGNMNTEAF
V gene: TRBV14; J gene: TRBJ1-2; CDR3 protein: ASSQGTQYGYT
V gene: TRBV30; J gene: TRBJ1-6; CDR3 protein: AWSVQRWTGKGHNSPLH
V gene: TRBV9; J gene: TRBJ1-1; CDR3 protein: ASSVSPGQGASEAF
V gene: TRBV11-1; J gene: TRBJ1-2; CDR3 protein: ASSTEGGRNYGYT
V gene: TRBV7-8; J gene: TRBJ1-6; CDR3 protein: ASRGQRNSPLH
V gene: TRBV27; J gene: TRBJ2-1; CDR3 protein: ASRGTSGGKIYNEQF
V gene: TRBV5-8; J gene: TRBJ2-1; CDR3 protein: ASPSLGRAYNEQF
V gene: TRBV28; J gene: TRBJ2-6; CDR3 protein: ASSLSSGANVLT
V gene: TRBV5-1; J gene: TRBJ2-5; CDR3 protein: ASSLAPGGGRETQY
V gene: TRBV5-5; J gene: TRBJ1-1; CDR3 protein: ASSFDRNTEAF
V gene: TRBV4-3; J gene: TRBJ1-2; CDR3 protein: ASSQDRVNNNYGYT
V gene: TRBV28; J gene: TRBJ1-1; CDR3 protein: ASRHGTARGTEAF
V gene: TRBV6-5; J gene: TRBJ2-3; CDR3 protein: ASSLGQSTDTQY
V gene: TRBV6-1; J gene: TRBJ2-1; CDR3 protein: ASSEAGLREQF
V gene: TRBV5-1; J gene: TRBJ2-3; CDR3 protein: ASRFLIDGDTQY
V gene: TRBV19; J gene: TRBJ2-2; CDR3 protein: ASSRYTGELF
V gene: TRBV28; J gene: TRBJ1-3; CDR3 protein: ASLRGTTSGNTIY
V gene: TRBV6-5; J gene: TRBJ2-3; CDR3 protein: ASRYRGQSTDTQY
V gene: TRBV6-5; J gene: TRBJ1-2; CDR3 protein: ASSSTGGGNYGYT
V gene: TRBV12-3/TRBV12-4; J gene: TRBJ1-6; CDR3 protein: ASSSGAPLH
V gene: TRBV15; J gene: TRBJ2-1; CDR3 protein: ATSKGTGSYNEQF
V gene: TRBV29-1; J gene: TRBJ1-3; CDR3 protein: SVEGDKEDTIY
V gene: TRBV5-1; J gene: TRBJ1-2; CDR3 protein: ASSSETGDSDYGYT
V gene: TRBV15; J gene: TRBJ2-3; CDR3 protein: ATSSRSTDTQY
V gene: TRBV12-5; J gene: TRBJ1-6; CDR3 protein: ASGLTEQSPLH
V gene: TRBV7-3; J gene: TRBJ1-1; CDR3 protein: ASSLTGDTEAF
V gene: TRBV27; J gene: TRBJ1-1; CDR3 protein: ASSTTRHLKNTEAF
V gene: TRBV2; J gene: TRBJ1-1; CDR3 protein: ASTFNEVDGTEAF
V gene: TRBV2; J gene: TRBJ2-5; CDR3 protein: ASSGQGKETQY
V gene: TRBV12-3/TRBV12-4; J gene: TRBJ1-1; CDR3 protein: ASSLVLDTEAF
V gene: TRBV10-3; J gene: TRBJ1-1; CDR3 protein: AISERTNTEAF
V gene: TRBV19; J gene: TRBJ2-5; CDR3 protein: ASSIIGTGPQETQY
V gene: TRBV11-1; J gene: TRBJ1-2; CDR3 protein: ASSSSGYNYGYT
V gene: TRBV28; J gene: TRBJ1-3; CDR3 protein: ASSLHPRGGNTIY